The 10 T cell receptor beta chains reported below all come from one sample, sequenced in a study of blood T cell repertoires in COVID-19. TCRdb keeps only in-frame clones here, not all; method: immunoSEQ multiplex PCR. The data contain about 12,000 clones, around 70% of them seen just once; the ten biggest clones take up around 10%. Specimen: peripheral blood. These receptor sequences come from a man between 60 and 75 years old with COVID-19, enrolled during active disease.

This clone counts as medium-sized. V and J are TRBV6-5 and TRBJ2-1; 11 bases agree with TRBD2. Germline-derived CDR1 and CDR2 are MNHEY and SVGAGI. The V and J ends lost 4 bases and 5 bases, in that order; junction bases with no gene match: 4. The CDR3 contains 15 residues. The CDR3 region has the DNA TGTGCCAGCAGTTTAGGGACTAGCGGACACAATGAGCAGTTCTTC. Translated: CASSLGTSGHNEQFF.

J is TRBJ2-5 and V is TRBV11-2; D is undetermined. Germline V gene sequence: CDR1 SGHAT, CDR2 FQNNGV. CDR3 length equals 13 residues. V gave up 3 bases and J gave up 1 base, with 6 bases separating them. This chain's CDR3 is CASSFGGQETQYF. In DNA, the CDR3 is TGTGCCAGCAGCTTCGGCGGCCAAGAGACCCAGTACTTC.

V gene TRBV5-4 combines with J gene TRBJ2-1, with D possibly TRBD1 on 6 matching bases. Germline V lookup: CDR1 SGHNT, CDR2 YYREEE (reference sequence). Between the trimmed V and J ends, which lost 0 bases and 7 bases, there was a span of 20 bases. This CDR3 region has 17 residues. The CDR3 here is CASSLADRFIPWNEQFF. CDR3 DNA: TGTGCCAGCAGCTTGGCGGACAGATTCATTCCTTGGAATGAGCAGTTCTTC.

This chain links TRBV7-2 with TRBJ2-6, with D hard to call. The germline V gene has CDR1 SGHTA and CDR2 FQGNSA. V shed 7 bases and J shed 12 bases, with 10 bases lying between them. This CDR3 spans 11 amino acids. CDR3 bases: TGTGCCAGCACCACTATTAGCGTCCTGACTTTC. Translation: CASTTISVLTF.

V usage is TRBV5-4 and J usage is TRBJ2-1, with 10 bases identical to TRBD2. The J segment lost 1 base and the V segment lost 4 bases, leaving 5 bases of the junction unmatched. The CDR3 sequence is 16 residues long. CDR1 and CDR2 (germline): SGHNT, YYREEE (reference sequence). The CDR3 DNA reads TGTGCCAGCAGCCCCAGCGGGAGGGCATCCTACAATGAGCAGTTCTTC. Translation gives CASSPSGRASYNEQFF.

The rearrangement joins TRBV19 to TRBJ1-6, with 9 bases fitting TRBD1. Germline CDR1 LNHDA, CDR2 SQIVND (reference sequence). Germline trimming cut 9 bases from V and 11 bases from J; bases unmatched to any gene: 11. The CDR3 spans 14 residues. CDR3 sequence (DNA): TGTGCCAGGCCAATCGGGACAGGGACGGCACCCCTCCACTTT. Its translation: CARPIGTGTAPLHF.

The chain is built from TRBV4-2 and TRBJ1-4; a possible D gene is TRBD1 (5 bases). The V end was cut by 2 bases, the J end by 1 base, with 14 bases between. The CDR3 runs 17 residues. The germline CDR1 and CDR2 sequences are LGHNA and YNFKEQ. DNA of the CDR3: TGTGCCAGCAGCCAACGAAGGGGTCAGGGAACTAATGAAAAACTGTTTTTT. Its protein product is CASSQRRGQGTNEKLFF.

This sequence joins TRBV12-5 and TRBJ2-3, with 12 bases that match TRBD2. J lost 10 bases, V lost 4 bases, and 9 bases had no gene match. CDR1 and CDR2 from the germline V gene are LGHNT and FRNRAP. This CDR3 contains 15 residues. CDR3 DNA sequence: TGTGCTAGTGGTTCCCCGGGACTAGCGGGCCCCCCGCAGTATTTT. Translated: CASGSPGLAGPPQYF. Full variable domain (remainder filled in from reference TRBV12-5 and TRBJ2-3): DARVTQTPRHKVTEMGQEVTMRCQPILGHNTVFWYRQTMMQGLELLAYFRNRAPLDDSGMPKDRFSAEMPDATLATLKIQPSEPRDSAVYFCASGSPGLAGPPQYFGPGTRLTVL.

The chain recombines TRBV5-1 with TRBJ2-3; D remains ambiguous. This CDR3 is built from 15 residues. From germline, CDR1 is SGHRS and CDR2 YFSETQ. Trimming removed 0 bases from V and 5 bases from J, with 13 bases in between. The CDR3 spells CASSLDDSHVDTQYF. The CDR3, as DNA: TGCGCCAGCAGCTTGGACGACTCCCACGTAGATACGCAGTATTTT.

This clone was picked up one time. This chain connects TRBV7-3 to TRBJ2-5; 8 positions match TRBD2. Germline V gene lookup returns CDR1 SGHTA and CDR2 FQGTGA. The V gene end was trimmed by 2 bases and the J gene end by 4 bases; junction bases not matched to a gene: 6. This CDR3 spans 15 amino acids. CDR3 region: CASSLDPRGGETQYF. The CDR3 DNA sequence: TGTGCCAGCAGCTTAGATCCACGGGGGGGAGAGACCCAGTACTTC.